Listed below are T cell receptor beta chains from one sample, sequenced in a study of response to subunit inactivated influenza vaccine. Using its own MiXCR run on the RT-PCR reads, TCRdb lists one record per CDR3 protein. The sample holds roughly 520,000 distinct CDR3 sequences, roughly 23% seen once. The source was CD4+ T cells sorted from PBMCs, collected around 5 days after vaccination. These receptors came from a man in his fifties who received an inactivated influenza vaccine. The CDR3 runs from the conserved cysteine through the conserved F or W. A D gene is named only where the DNA matches it firmly. Not all rows give a size; the values are once, few, many and, for expanded clones, a class.

TRBV7-2	TRBD2	many	TRBJ2-7	CASSSFRTSGIYEQYF	TGTGCCAGCAGCTCTTTTAGGACTAGCGGGATCTACGAGCAGTACTTC
TRBV18	.	.	TRBJ2-3	CASSDSADTQYF	TGTGCCAGCTCGGACAGCGCAGATACGCAGTATTTT
TRBV5-6	.	once	TRBJ2-7	CASSLLLVGADEQYF	TGTGCCAGCAGCTTGTTGTTGGTGGGGGCTGACGAGCAGTACTTC
TRBV6-6	.	.	TRBJ1-5	CASRGRENQPQHF	TGTGCCAGCAGAGGACGGGAGAATCAGCCCCAGCATTTT
TRBV10-3	TRBD1	.	TRBJ2-5	CAISGFQGAGETQYF	TGTGCCATCAGTGGATTCCAGGGGGCTGGGGAGACCCAGTACTTC
TRBV20-1	.	few	TRBJ1-2	CSPVQQEPYGYTF	TGCAGTCCTGTCCAACAGGAACCCTATGGCTACACCTTC
TRBV7-9	.	.	TRBJ1-2	CASSAMVVRHYGYTF	TGTGCCAGCAGCGCTATGGTGGTCCGGCACTATGGCTACACCTTC
TRBV20-1	TRBD2	few	TRBJ2-1	CSARGGRVTYNEQFF	TGCAGTGCTAGAGGCGGGAGGGTCACCTACAATGAGCAGTTCTTC
TRBV4-3	.	many	TRBJ2-2	CASSHVLASTGELFF	TGCGCCAGCAGCCATGTTCTAGCTTCGACCGGGGAGCTGTTTTTT
TRBV20-1	TRBD2	.	TRBJ2-3	CCARGGLAGGTDTQYF	TGCTGTGCTAGAGGGGGACTAGCGGGGGGGACGGATACGCAGTATTTT
TRBV4-3	.	few	TRBJ2-5	CASSQDRRAPETQYF	TGCGCCAGCAGCCAAGATAGGAGGGCCCCGGAGACCCAGTACTTC
TRBV2	.	.	TRBJ2-3	CASNPLGGLSDTQYF	TGTGCCAGCAATCCCCTGGGGGGGCTCTCAGATACGCAGTATTTT
TRBV27	.	few	TRBJ2-5	CASSPWHRESETQYF	TGTGCCAGCAGCCCCTGGCACAGGGAATCGGAGACCCAGTACTTC
TRBV9	TRBD1	.	TRBJ2-7	CASSVENRGSHEQYF	TGTGCCAGCAGCGTAGAGAACAGGGGGAGTCACGAGCAGTACTTC
TRBV20-1	TRBD1	.	TRBJ2-1	CSAEPDRGDEQFF	TGCAGTGCTGAACCAGACAGGGGCGATGAGCAGTTCTTC
TRBV20-1	TRBD1	few	TRBJ2-7	CSGQGLTGEQYF	TGCAGTGGACAGGGGTTGACCGGTGAGCAGTACTTC
TRBV2	.	many	TRBJ2-5	CASTLGGMIQETQYF	TGTGCCAGCACTCTAGGAGGGATGATTCAAGAGACCCAGTACTTC
TRBV4-3	.	.	TRBJ1-2	CASSGRGGRVDGYTF	TGCGCCAGCAGCGGCAGAGGGGGGAGGGTGGATGGCTACACCTTC
TRBV7-2	.	few	TRBJ1-5	CASSWAVDQPQHF	TGTGCCAGCAGCTGGGCGGTGGACCAGCCCCAGCATTTT
TRBV20-1	TRBD2	.	TRBJ2-1	CSARTGLATDEQFF	TGCAGTGCTAGAACCGGACTAGCCACCGATGAGCAGTTCTTC
TRBV20-1	TRBD1	.	TRBJ1-1	CSARVDRGGTEAFF	TGCAGTGCTAGAGTGGACAGGGGGGGGACTGAAGCTTTCTTT
TRBV28	TRBD1	.	TRBJ2-5	CASRKDRDQETQYF	TGTGCCAGCAGGAAAGACAGGGACCAAGAGACCCAGTACTTC
TRBV27	TRBD1	few	TRBJ2-1	CASSLSTGTASYNEQFF	TGTGCCAGCAGTCTGTCGACCGGGACAGCCTCCTACAATGAGCAGTTCTTC
TRBV19	.	.	TRBJ2-3	CASRPQGPDTQYF	TGTGCCAGTAGGCCCCAGGGCCCAGATACGCAGTATTTT
TRBV20-1	.	few	TRBJ2-7	CCAREGGRMSSYEQYF	TGCTGTGCTAGAGAGGGAGGACGGATGAGCTCCTACGAGCAGTACTTC
TRBV28	.	few	TRBJ1-5	CASGIQQHF	TGTGCCAGCGGCATACAGCAGCATTTT